This T cell receptor beta chain appears in the sequencing data of a study of cytomegalovirus exposure and HLA in healthy donors. This CDR3 spans 13 amino acids. In germline, CDR1 is SGHVS, CDR2 FQNEAQ. Trimming shortened V by 4 bases and J by 6 bases, and 12 bases separated the two germline ends. The sample holds a few counts of this clone. The PCR made use of 60 Vbeta and 13 Jbeta primers. Generated by immunoSEQ multiplex PCR, the TCRdb table keeps only in-frame clones and is missing some. The table has 100,000 to 150,000 clones, roughly 80% seen once. The chain joins TRBV7-8 to TRBJ1-2, with a tentative D call TRBD1 (6 bases). The clonotype was recovered from a woman in her forties in good health and CMV-seropositive. Material for sequencing was PBMCs. The CDR3 sequence is CASSSETGNGYTF. The CDR3, as DNA: TGTGCCAGCAGCTCAGAAACAGGGAATGGCTACACCTTC.